The 13 T cell receptor beta chains reported below all come from one sample, sequenced in a study of shared clonotypes between healthy human individuals. Repertoires were generated with immunoSEQ multiplex PCR, while TCRdb's copy carries only in-frame clones and drops some. This table holds some 120,000 clones, about 70% found once. Material for sequencing was memory CD8+ T cells sorted from blood. The subset was: CD45RO+ cells pooled with CCR7-negative TemRA cells. These receptor sequences come from a woman in her twenties or thirties in good health.

The J gene is TRBJ2-7, the V gene TRBV7-8; no reliable D call. The CDR3 extends over 13 amino acids. V was cut by 3 bases and J by 3 bases, with 9 bases left in between. Germline V gives CDR1 SGHVS, CDR2 FQNEAQ. The CDR3 loop reads CASSFITHYEQYF. CDR3 DNA sequence: TGTGCCAGCAGCTTTATTACACACTACGAGCAGTACTTC. Full variable domain (rest looked up from reference TRBV7-8 and TRBJ2-7): GAGVSQSPRYKVAKRGQDVALRCDPISGHVSLFWYQQALGQGPEFLTYFQNEAQLDKSGLPSDRFFAERPEGSVSTLKIQRTQQEDSAVYLCASSFITHYEQYFGPGTRLTVT.

This chain connects TRBV6-1 to TRBJ2-3; either TRBD1 or TRBD2 may fit D (6 bases each). The CDR3 covers 16 residues. Trimming stripped 6 bases from V and 1 base from J, with 17 bases between. Germline-derived CDR1 and CDR2 are MNHNS and SASEGT. CDR3 nucleotide sequence: TGTGCCAGCAGCGAACTCGGGGGCGATGGCACAGATACGCAGTATTTT. Protein product: CASSELGGDGTDTQYF.

V and J are TRBV10-3 and TRBJ1-1; weak D call: TRBD1 (6 bases). Trimming took off 0 bases at V and 3 bases at J, with 23 bases between the two ends. The CDR3 length is 19 residues. Germline V gene data show CDR1 as ENHRY and CDR2 as SYGVKD. The CDR3 reads CAISESDWYFGGWYTEAFF. CDR3 in DNA: TGTGCCATCAGTGAGTCGGATTGGTATTTCGGGGGCTGGTACACTGAAGCTTTCTTT.

The CDR3 region is CASSLVWRGGWGYTF. CDR3 coding DNA: TGTGCCAGCAGTTTAGTTTGGAGGGGTGGTTGGGGCTACACCTTC. V and J are TRBV28 and TRBJ1-2, with a weak D call TRBD1 (5 bases). CDR1 and CDR2 (germline): MDHEN, SYDVKM. This CDR3 is 15 amino acids long. V dropped 2 bases and J dropped 8 bases, with 18 bases sitting between them.

The rearrangement joins TRBV6-1 to TRBJ1-1, with 9 positions matching TRBD1. This CDR3 has 16 amino acids. The trim removed 2 bases at V and 1 base at J, leaving 5 bases unmatched. Germline values: CDR1 MNHNS, CDR2 SASEGT. CDR3 DNA sequence: TGTGCCAGCAGTGAACATGAGACAGGGGGGAACACTGAAGCTTTCTTT. Residues: CASSEHETGGNTEAFF.

Ten or more counts support this clone. V usage is TRBV23-1 and J usage is TRBJ2-1; weak D call: TRBD2 (5 bases). TRBV23-1 is known as an ORF, though its function is uncertain. The CDR3 is 15 residues long. V was clipped by 2 bases and J by 8 bases, with 16 bases between them. CDR3 nucleotide sequence: TGCGCCAGCAGTCAAGTAAAGCGAGAGGGCCATGAGCAGTTCTTC. It yields the protein CASSQVKREGHEQFF.

This rearrangement joins TRBV18 to TRBJ2-1, with 10 nucleotides matching TRBD2. CDR3 length equals 16 residues. Germline V gene lookup returns CDR1 KGHSH and CDR2 LQKENI. Trimming at V came to 2 bases and at J to 0 bases, leaving 1 base not matched to a gene. The CDR3 region is CASSPSSGSSYNEQFF. The DNA for the CDR3 is TGTGCCAGCTCACCATCTAGCGGGAGCTCCTACAATGAGCAGTTCTTC.

This clone was counted a few times. Additional DNA sequences in this sample encode the identical CDR3. In DNA, the CDR3 is TGTGCCAGTAGTATAGGGGGCAATCAGCCCCAGCATTTT. It encodes CASSIGGNQPQHF. The chain is built from TRBV19 and TRBJ1-5; D uncertain. The V end lost 1 base, the J end lost 2 bases, and 3 bases lay between the germline ends. CDR3 size: 13 residues. The germline CDR1 and CDR2 sequences are LNHDA and SQIVND (reference sequence).

The chain links TRBV7-6 to TRBJ1-5; tentatively, D is TRBD1 (6 bases). V was cut by 1 base and J by 5 bases, with 21 bases left in between. The germline CDR1 and CDR2 sequences are SGHVS and FNYEAQ. This CDR3 spans 18 amino acids. The CDR3 protein is CASSLVGGPYKVDQPQHF. DNA for the CDR3: TGTGCCAGCAGCTTAGTGGGGGGCCCATATAAAGTCGATCAGCCCCAGCATTTT.

The table lists this clone with a few counts. The J gene is TRBJ2-1, the V gene TRBV5-1; D gene uncertain. The CDR3 is 15 amino acids. Trimming left V 0 bases short and J 3 bases short, with 10 bases between. CDR1 and CDR2 from the germline V gene are SGHRS and YFSETQ. The DNA of the CDR3 is TGCGCCAGCAGCTTGGACAATGTACTCTACAATGAGCAGTTCTTC. Its protein product is CASSLDNVLYNEQFF.

The chain has TRBV28 and TRBJ2-7, with D possibly TRBD2 on 5 matching bases. The CDR3 is 13 amino acids. Germline CDR1 reads MDHEN; CDR2 reads SYDVKM. Trimming cost V 4 bases and J 3 bases, with 10 bases left between them. The CDR3 spells CASSSGVVYEQYF. The CDR3, as DNA: TGTGCCAGCAGTTCCGGGGTGGTCTACGAGCAGTACTTC.

The V gene is TRBV5-1, the J gene TRBJ2-3, with D perhaps being TRBD1 or TRBD2 (5 bases each). V dropped 2 bases and J dropped 2 bases, with 15 bases sitting between them. Germline V CDR1 and CDR2: SGHRS, YFSETQ. CDR3 length: 16 amino acids. This CDR3 is CASSLGTGTYTDTQYF. In DNA, the CDR3 is TGCGCCAGCAGCTTAGGGACCGGGACCTACACAGATACGCAGTATTTT.

The J gene is TRBJ2-1, the V gene TRBV5-1; D may be TRBD1 (5 bases). Germline CDR1 and CDR2: SGHRS and YFSETQ. With 4 bases removed from V and 0 bases from J, the gap between germline ends came to 11 bases. The CDR3 spans 15 residues. CDR3 bases: TGCGCCAGCAGCATAGACAGCAGCTCCTACAATGAGCAGTTCTTC. As protein: CASSIDSSSYNEQFF.